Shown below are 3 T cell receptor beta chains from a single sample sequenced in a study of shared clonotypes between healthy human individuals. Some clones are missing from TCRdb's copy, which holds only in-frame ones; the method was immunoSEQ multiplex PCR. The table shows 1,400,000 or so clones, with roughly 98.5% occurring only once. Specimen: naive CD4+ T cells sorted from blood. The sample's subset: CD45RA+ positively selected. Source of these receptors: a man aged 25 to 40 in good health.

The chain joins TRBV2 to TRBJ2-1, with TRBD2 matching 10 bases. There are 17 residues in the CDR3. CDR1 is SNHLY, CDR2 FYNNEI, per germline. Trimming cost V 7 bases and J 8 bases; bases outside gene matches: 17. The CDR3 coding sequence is TGTGCCAGCACGAAGGGGAGGTTGGGACTAGCGAATCATGAGCAGTTCTTC. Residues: CASTKGRLGLANHEQFF.

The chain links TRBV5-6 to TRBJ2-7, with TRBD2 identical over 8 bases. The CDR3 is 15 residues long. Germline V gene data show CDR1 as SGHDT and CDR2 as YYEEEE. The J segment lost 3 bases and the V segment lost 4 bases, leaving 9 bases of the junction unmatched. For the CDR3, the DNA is TGTGCCAGCAGCCCCACTCGCGGGAGGAACTACGAGCAGTACTTC. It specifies CASSPTRGRNYEQYF.

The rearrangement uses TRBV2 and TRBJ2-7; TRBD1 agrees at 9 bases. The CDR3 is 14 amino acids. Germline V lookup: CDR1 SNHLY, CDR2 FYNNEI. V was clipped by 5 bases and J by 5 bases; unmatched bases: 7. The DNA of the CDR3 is TGTGCCAGCAGTTTTGACAGGGGGTCCCACGAGCAGTACTTC. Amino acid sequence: CASSFDRGSHEQYF.